This TCR beta chain was observed in a study of cytotoxic CD8 clonotypes in ibrutinib-treated CLL. Study-wide context: Response sampling came at median around a year of treatment, ranging about 6 to 36 months.

The CDR3 is 16 amino acids. V dropped 3 bases and J dropped 0; count of bases not matched to a gene: 4. Germline V gene lookup returns CDR1 SGHTS and CDR2 YDEGEE. Overall study findings and caveats: T-cell clonality at baseline went above that of age-matched healthy donors and rose and fell with circulating CD8+ T-cell counts.

Investigators sourced 1.5 to 2 micrograms of genomic DNA from cryopreserved PBMCs for TCR beta libraries. With sequencing, the targeted depth ranged from 1 in 200,000 to 1 in 1 million T cells. The method was immunoSEQ multiplex PCR; TCRdb's version includes in-frame clones alone and lacks a portion of them. The sample lists 60,000 to 65,000 clones; approximately 54% were seen once. Notes on this clone: Its antigen is unknown.

Source: PBMCs, taken after 12 months of ibrutinib treatment. The receptor's source is a human donor with chronic lymphocytic leukemia. The rearrangement joins TRBV5-8 to TRBJ1-3; 9 bases map to TRBD1. CDR3 DNA sequence: TGTGCCAGCAGCTCAATGGACAGGGGCTCTGGAAACACCATATATTTT. Its translation: CASSSMDRGSGNTIYF.